Listed below are T cell receptor beta chains from one sample, sequenced in a study of CD8+CD57+ T cells in acquired aplastic anemia. TCRdb re-analysed the reads in MiXCR, keeping a single row per CDR3 protein. Among 400,000 to 450,000 distinct CDR3 sequences listed, approximately 70% were seen once. Sequenced material: sorted CD4+, CD8+, or CD8+CD57+ T cells (not recorded which) from PBMCs. Receptors originate from a human donor in good health, serving as a control. Both conserved end residues are part of each CDR3. The D gene is left open where the match is weak. The listing skips clone size in some rows; elsewhere it reads once, few, many or a size class.

D	V	size	J	DNA	CDR3
-	TRBV7-9	-	TRBJ2-5	TGTGCCAGCAGCTTGATGGGACGGAGAAAGGCTGGCTACTTC	CASSLMGRRKAGYF
TRBD1	TRBV24-1	many	TRBJ1-5	TGTGCCACCAGTGACACCTCGACAGGGGGCAATCAGCCCCAGCATTTT	CATSDTSTGGNQPQHF
TRBD1	TRBV4-2	few	TRBJ1-5	TGTGCCAGCAGCCCCGGGACAGGCCTTGATCAGCCCCAGCATTTT	CASSPGTGLDQPQHF
-	TRBV10-2	once	TRBJ2-1	TGCGCCAGCGATTGGTCGGCGGGGAGCTCCTACAATGAGCAGTTCTTC	CASDWSAGSSYNEQFF
-	TRBV7-8	-	TRBJ2-7	TGTGCCAGCAGCCTACCGGCCGGAGCGGGGTACTTC	CASSLPAGAGYF
-	TRBV6-4	-	TRBJ2-3	TGTGCCAGCAGTGGCGTCCCGGGACATCCAGATACGCAGTATTTT	CASSGVPGHPDTQYF
-	TRBV12-5	-	TRBJ1-2	TGTGCCAGCAGCTTGCCGGGGGTACTTGGCTATGGCTACACCTTC	CASSLPGVLGYGYTF
-	TRBV10-3	-	TRBJ2-7	TGTGCCATCAGTGAAAAACAGTTCGACGAGCAGTACTTC	CAISEKQFDEQYF
TRBD1	TRBV7-9	many	TRBJ2-3	TGTGCCAGCAGCTCGGGACAGGGGGCGCGGGGCACAGATACGCAGTATTTT	CASSSGQGARGTDTQYF
-	TRBV7-9	many	TRBJ1-2	TGTGCCAGCAGCTTAGGCAGAAACTATGGCTACACCTTC	CASSLGRNYGYTF
-	TRBV30	-	TRBJ1-2	TGTGCCTGGAGGACACAGGGTTCCAACTATGGCTACACCTTC	CAWRTQGSNYGYTF
TRBD1	TRBV7-2	-	TRBJ1-2	TGTGCCAGCAGCATGCGGAGGGGGCTTTCTGGAAACTTC	CASSMRRGLSGNF
-	TRBV25-1	many	TRBJ2-7	TGTGCCAGCAGTGGGGCAGGGGACTACGAGCAGTACTTC	CASSGAGDYEQYF
TRBD1	TRBV19	-	TRBJ1-2	TGTGCCACCCCCGAAGGACAGGCGACCCAGACCTTC	CATPEGQATQTF
-	TRBV9	-	TRBJ1-2	TGTGCCAGCTGTGGTAGGGGTACCTTTGGCTACACCTTC	CASCGRGTFGYTF
-	TRBV6-2/TRBV6-3	-	TRBJ2-7	TGTGCCAGCAGTGCCTCACTAGAGCCTTACGAGCAGTACTTC	CASSASLEPYEQYF
-	TRBV12-3/TRBV12-4	-	TRBJ1-1	TGTGCCAGCACCCTGGGTCCCTTGAACACTGAAGCTTTCTTT	CASTLGPLNTEAFF
-	TRBV7-9	-	TRBJ1-4	TGTGCCAGCAGCCAGAAAGGTGCAACTAATGAAATCCTGTTTTTT	CASSQKGATNEILFF
-	TRBV5-1	-	TRBJ1-1	TGCGCCAGCAGCAACCCGATACTTCGGCTTGAAGCTTTCTTT	CASSNPILRLEAFF
-	TRBV6-2/TRBV6-3	-	TRBJ2-1	TGTGCCAGCAGCGATGGGGCTAGTGGATTCTTC	CASSDGASGFF
TRBD2	TRBV19	-	TRBJ2-7	TGTGCCAGTAGTAAGCACGGCGGGGGGGCGAGGGAGCAGTACTTC	CASSKHGGGAREQYF
-	TRBV19	-	TRBJ1-5	TGTGCCAGTAGCCCAGGGCTCAATCAGCCCCCGCATTTT	CASSPGLNQPPHF
-	TRBV9	-	TRBJ2-1	TGTGCCAGCAGCATCTACCTGATGGTGGGTGAGCAGTTCTTC	CASSIYLMVGEQFF
TRBD2	TRBV20-1	-	TRBJ2-5	TGCAGTGCTAGACCCTTAGGACTAGCGGGAGAGACCCAGTACTTC	CSARPLGLAGETQYF
-	TRBV12-3/TRBV12-4	many	TRBJ1-5	TGTGCCAGCAGTAGAGGCGGGAGCAATCAGCCCCAGCATTTT	CASSRGGSNQPQHF
-	TRBV20-1	many	TRBJ1-6	TGCAGTGCTAGCGGGGGAGGTAATAATTCACCCCTCCACTTT	CSASGGGNNSPLHF
-	TRBV19	few	TRBJ1-5	TGTGCCAGTAGTATAGATCCGAGGGGGCAGCCCCAGCATTTT	CASSIDPRGQPQHF
-	TRBV20-1	-	TRBJ2-5	TGCAGTGCTAGTCGGCTAGAGGTGTACGCCCAGTACTTC	CSASRLEVYAQYF
-	TRBV7-2	-	TRBJ1-6	TGTGCCAGCAGCTTAGAGGGTTCATCTAACTCTCGCTACCACTTT	CASSLEGSSNSRYHF
TRBD1	TRBV7-2	many	TRBJ1-5	TGTGCCAGCAGCATGACAGGGGGGGAACAGCCCCAGCATTTT	CASSMTGGEQPQHF
TRBD1	TRBV5-8	many	TRBJ2-7	TGTGCCAGCAGCTTGCAGACAGGGCTCTACGAGCAGTACTTC	CASSLQTGLYEQYF
-	TRBV7-2	many	TRBJ2-5	TGTGCCAGCAGCTTAGCAATGGTTCAAGAGACCCAGTACTTC	CASSLAMVQETQYF
-	TRBV20-1	-	TRBJ2-1	TGCAGTGCTAGAGGCGGAAAAAATGAGCAGTTCTTC	CSARGGKNEQFF
TRBD1	TRBV2	-	TRBJ1-1	TGTGCCAGCCGCAACAGGGACAGGGGCACTGAAGCTTTCTTT	CASRNRDRGTEAFF
TRBD2	TRBV12-3/TRBV12-4	many	TRBJ2-7	TGTGCCAGCAGTAGACTAGCGGGGGATACCTACGAGCAGTACTTC	CASSRLAGDTYEQYF
TRBD2	TRBV29-1	-	TRBJ2-3	TGCAGCGTTGGGGGACCGGGGACTAGCGGGAGCACAGATACGCAGTATTTT	CSVGGPGTSGSTDTQYF
-	TRBV5-1	many	TRBJ1-2	TGCGCCAGCAGCTTGGATCGGGGGGCGTATGGCTACACCTTC	CASSLDRGAYGYTF
-	TRBV7-7	-	TRBJ1-6	TGTGCCAGCGGCTTAGCGACGGGAACAGAGACCCACCACCACTTT	CASGLATGTETHHHF
TRBD2	TRBV5-4	-	TRBJ2-3	TGTGCCAGCAGCTTTCCGGGTACCTCTCCGGGACTAGCGGGGGTGGATACGCAGTATTTT	CASSFPGTSPGLAGVDTQYF
-	TRBV7-2	once	TRBJ1-4	TGTGCCAGCAGCTTATACCCCAGACTCTACGAGCAGTACTTTTTT	CASSLYPRLYEQYFF
-	TRBV2	-	TRBJ1-2	TGTGCCAGCAACGTCGGCCGGGACGACTATGGCTACACCTTC	CASNVGRDDYGYTF
-	TRBV2	-	TRBJ2-7	TGTGCCAGCAGTGCATTACCGCCGGGAACCTACGAGCAGTACTTC	CASSALPPGTYEQYF
-	TRBV5-1	-	TRBJ1-2	TGTGCCAGCAGCTTAAACATCGGTGGGTCCAGCTCTTATGGCTACACCTTC	CASSLNIGGSSSYGYTF
-	TRBV25-1	-	TRBJ2-3	TGTGCCAGCAGTAAAACAGGAGAGGGAGATACGCAGTATTTT	CASSKTGEGDTQYF
-	TRBV15	-	TRBJ1-2	TGTGCTCCCAACCCGACAGGTGACTATGGCTACACCTTC	CAPNPTGDYGYTF
TRBD2	TRBV20-1	-	TRBJ2-5	TGCAGTGCTACCGGACTAGCGGGGGCCGCGTACCAAGAGACCCAGTACTTC	CSATGLAGAAYQETQYF
-	TRBV7-2	-	TRBJ1-5	TGTGCCAGCAGCCCGTCGGTGACTAGCGCCTCCTACGATTTT	CASSPSVTSASYDF
-	TRBV12-3/TRBV12-4	-	TRBJ1-1	TGTGCCAGCAGTTTAGGGGGGGAAATGAACACTGAAGCTTTCTTT	CASSLGGEMNTEAFF
-	TRBV9	many	TRBJ1-3	TGTGCCAGCAGTGCGGGACGTCGCTCTGGAAACACCATATATTTT	CASSAGRRSGNTIYF
-	TRBV20-1	-	TRBJ1-2	TGCAGTGCTAGGGACCGCCGGGACAACGATGGCTACACCTTC	CSARDRRDNDGYTF
-	TRBV7-3	-	TRBJ1-6	TGTGCCAGCAGCCGAGTGGCAGGGAGAGGAGCACCCCTCCACTTT	CASSRVAGRGAPLHF
-	TRBV24-1	-	TRBJ1-2	TGTGCCTCGAGTGGCAGCGAGTTGGGCCTTCGGAGCTACTACTTC	CASSGSELGLRSYYF
TRBD1	TRBV20-1	many	TRBJ1-6	TGCAGTGCTAGAGACAGGACAGGTTTTTCACCCCTCCACTTT	CSARDRTGFSPLHF
-	TRBV7-9	-	TRBJ1-5	TGTGCCAGTCAGGTTGAGGAAGGGCAGCACCCGCATTTT	CASQVEEGQHPHF
-	TRBV7-7	-	TRBJ1-1	TGTGCCAGCAGTGCAACCCCCGCCGGGGTACCTGAAGCTTTCTTT	CASSATPAGVPEAFF